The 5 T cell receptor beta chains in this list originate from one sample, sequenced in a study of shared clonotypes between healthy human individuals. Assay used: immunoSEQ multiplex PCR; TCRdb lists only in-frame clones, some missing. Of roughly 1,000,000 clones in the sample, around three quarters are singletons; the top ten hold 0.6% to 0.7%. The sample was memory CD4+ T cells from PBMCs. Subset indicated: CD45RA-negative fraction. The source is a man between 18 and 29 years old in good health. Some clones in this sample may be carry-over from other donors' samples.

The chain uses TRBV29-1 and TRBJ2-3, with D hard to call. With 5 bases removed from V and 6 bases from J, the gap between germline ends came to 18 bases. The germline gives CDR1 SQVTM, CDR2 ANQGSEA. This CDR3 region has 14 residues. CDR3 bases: TGCAGCGTTCTCCCGAGCTTGATGCCCGATACGCAGTATTTT. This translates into CSVLPSLMPDTQYF.

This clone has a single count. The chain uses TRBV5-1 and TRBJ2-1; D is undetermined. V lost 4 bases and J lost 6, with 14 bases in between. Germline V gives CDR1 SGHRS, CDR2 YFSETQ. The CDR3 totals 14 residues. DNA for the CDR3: TGCGCCAGCAGCGTAGGAAACGAAATCAATGAGCAGTTCTTC. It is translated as CASSVGNEINEQFF.

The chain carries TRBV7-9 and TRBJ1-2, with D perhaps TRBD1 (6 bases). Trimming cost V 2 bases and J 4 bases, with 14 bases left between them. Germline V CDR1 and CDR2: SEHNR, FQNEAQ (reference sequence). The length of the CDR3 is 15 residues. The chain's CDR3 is CASSLLGRGGYGYTF. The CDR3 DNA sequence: TGTGCCAGCAGCTTACTGGGCAGGGGCGGCTATGGCTACACCTTC.

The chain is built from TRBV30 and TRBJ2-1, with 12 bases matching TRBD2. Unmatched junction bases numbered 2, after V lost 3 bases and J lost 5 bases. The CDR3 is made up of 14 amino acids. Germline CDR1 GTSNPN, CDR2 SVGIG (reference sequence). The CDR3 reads CAWRLAGGNNEQFF. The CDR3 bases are TGTGCCTGGAGGCTAGCGGGAGGGAACAATGAGCAGTTCTTC.

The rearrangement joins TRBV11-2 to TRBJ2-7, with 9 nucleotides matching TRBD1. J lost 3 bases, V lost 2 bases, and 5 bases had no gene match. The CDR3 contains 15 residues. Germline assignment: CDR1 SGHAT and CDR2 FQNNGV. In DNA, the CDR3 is TGTGCCAGCAGCTTATCGGGACAGGGTCTCTACGAGCAGTACTTC. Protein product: CASSLSGQGLYEQYF.